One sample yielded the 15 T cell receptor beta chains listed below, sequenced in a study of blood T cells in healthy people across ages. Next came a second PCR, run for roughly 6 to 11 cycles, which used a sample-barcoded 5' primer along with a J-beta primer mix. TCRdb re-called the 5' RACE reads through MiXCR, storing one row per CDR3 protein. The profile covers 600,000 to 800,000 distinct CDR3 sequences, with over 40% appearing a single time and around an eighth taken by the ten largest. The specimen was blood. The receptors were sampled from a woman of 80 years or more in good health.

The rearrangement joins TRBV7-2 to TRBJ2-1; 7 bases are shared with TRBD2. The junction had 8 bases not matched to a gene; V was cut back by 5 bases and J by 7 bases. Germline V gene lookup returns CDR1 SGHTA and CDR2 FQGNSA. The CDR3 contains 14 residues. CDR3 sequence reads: CASSIQRGANEQFF. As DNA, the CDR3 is TGTGCCAGCAGCATTCAGCGGGGAGCGAATGAGCAGTTCTTC.

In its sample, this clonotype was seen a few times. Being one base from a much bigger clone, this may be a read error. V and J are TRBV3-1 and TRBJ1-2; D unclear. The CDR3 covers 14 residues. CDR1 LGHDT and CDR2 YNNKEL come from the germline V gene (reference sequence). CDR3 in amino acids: CASSQGEGSYGHTF. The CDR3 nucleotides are TGTGCCAGCAGCCAAGGGGAGGGTTCCTATGGCCACACCTTC.

The CDR3 sequence: CASSPSGGQNTGELFF. The CDR3 DNA sequence: TGTGCCAGCAGCCCCTCCGGGGGGCAGAACACCGGGGAGCTGTTTTTT. The rearrangement uses TRBV7-9 and TRBJ2-2; a weak D match, TRBD2 (7 bases). This CDR3 comprises 16 residues. Germline V CDR1 and CDR2: SEHNR, FQNEAQ (reference sequence). V lost 5 bases and J 1 base, leaving 14 bases between the germline ends.

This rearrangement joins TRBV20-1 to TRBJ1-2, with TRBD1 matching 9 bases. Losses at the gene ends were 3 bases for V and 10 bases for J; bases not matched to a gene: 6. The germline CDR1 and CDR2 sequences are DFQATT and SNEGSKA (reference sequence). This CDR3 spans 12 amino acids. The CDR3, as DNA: TGCAGTGCTAGCCGGGACAGGGACGTCTACACCTTC. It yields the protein CSASRDRDVYTF.

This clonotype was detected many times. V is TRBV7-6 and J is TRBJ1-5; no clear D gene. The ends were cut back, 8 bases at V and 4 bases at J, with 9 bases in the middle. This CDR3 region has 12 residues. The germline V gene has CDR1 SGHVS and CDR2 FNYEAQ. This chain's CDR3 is CASSPYNQPQHF. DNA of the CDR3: TGTGCCAGCTCCCCTTATAATCAGCCCCAGCATTTT.

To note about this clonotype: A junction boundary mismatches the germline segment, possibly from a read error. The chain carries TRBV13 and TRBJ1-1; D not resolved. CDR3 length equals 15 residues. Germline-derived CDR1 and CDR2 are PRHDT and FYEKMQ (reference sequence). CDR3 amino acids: CVSRHYRNMNTEAFF. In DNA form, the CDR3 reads TGTGTCAGCAGACACTACAGAAACATGAACACTGAAGCTTTCTTT. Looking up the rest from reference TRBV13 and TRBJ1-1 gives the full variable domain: AAGVIQSPRHLIKEKRETATLKCYPIPRHDTVYWYQQGPGQDPQFLISFYEKMQSDKGSIPDRFSAQQFSDYHSELNMSSLELGDSALYFCVSRHYRNMNTEAFFGQGTRLTVV.

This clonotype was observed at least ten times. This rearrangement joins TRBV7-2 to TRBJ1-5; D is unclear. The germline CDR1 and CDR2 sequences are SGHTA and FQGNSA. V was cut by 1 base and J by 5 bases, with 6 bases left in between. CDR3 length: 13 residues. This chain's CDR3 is CASSLVADQPQHF. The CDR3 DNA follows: TGTGCCAGCAGCTTAGTGGCGGATCAGCCCCAGCATTTT.

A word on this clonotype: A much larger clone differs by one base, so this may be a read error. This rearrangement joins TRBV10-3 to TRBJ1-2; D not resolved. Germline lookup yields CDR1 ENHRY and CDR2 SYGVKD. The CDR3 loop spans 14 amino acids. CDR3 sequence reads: CAISEGGSNYGYIF. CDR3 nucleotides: TGTGCCATCAGTGAGGGAGGCTCTAACTATGGCTACATCTTC.

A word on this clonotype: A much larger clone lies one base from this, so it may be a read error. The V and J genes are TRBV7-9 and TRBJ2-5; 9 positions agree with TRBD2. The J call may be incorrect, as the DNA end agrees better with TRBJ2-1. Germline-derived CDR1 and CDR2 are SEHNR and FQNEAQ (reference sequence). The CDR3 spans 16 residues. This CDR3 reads CASSLWGLAGSNVQFF. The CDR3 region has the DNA TGTGCCAGCAGCTTATGGGGTCTAGCGGGATCCAATGTGCAGTTCTTC.

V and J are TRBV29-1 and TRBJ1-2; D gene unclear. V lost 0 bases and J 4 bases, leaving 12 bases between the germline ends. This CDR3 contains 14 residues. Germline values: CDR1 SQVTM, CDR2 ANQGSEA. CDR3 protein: CSVEECGGSYGYTF. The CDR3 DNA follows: TGCAGCGTTGAAGAGTGTGGCGGTTCCTATGGCTACACCTTC.

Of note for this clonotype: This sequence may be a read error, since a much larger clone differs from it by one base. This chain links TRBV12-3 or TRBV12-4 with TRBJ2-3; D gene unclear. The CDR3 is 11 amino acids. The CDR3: CASMSRDAQYF. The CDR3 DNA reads TGTGCCAGCATGTCCAGAGATGCGCAGTATTTT.

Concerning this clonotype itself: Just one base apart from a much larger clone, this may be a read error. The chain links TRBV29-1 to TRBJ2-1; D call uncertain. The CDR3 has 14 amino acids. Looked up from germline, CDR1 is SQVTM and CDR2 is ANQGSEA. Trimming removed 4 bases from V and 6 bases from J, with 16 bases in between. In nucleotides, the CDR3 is TGCAGCGTTGCCCCGCAGGCGTGGTGCAATGAGCAGTTCTTC. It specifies CSVAPQAWCNEQFF.

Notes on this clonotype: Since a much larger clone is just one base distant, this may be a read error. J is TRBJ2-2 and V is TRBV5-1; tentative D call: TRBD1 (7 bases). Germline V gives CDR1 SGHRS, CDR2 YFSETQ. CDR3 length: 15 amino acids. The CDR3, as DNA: TGCCCCAGCAGGCGGGACAGCGCGAACACCGGGGAGCTGTTTTTT. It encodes CPSRRDSANTGELFF.

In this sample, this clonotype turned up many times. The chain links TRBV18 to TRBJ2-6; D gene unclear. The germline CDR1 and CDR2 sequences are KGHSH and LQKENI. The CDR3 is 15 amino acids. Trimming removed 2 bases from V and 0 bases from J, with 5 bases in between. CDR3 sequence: CASSPEPSGANVLTF. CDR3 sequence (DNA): TGTGCCAGCTCACCAGAGCCCTCTGGGGCCAACGTCCTGACTTTC.

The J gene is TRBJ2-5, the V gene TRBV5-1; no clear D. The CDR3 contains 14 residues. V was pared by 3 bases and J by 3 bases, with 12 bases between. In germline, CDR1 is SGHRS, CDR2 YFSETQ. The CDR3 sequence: CASSSERLKETQYF. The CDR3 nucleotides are TGCGCCAGCAGCTCGGAACGGCTTAAAGAGACCCAGTACTTC.